This T cell receptor beta chain comes out of a study of blood T cells in healthy people across ages. This clonotype was found many times. No antigen is known for it. General study points: More naive CD4+ cells and higher diversity were found in long-lived than in aged donors. One million T cells yielded diversity estimates that were considered underestimates.

Trimming pared 3 bases from V and 0 bases from J, leaving 12 bases between. This CDR3 spans 14 amino acids. From germline, CDR1 is DFQATT and CDR2 SNEGSKA (reference sequence). A second PCR of about 6 to 12 cycles used a sample-barcoded 5' primer and a J-beta primer mix. TCRdb called the 5' RACE reads again in MiXCR, with one record for every CDR3 protein. This sample carries approximately 900,000 distinct CDR3 sequences, 25% to 30% of them seen once, and the ten largest clones take more than 8.5%. These data were also reused for a study on T cells of mothers and their children. That study adds: cDNA was synthesized from all extracted RNA at about 1.6 ug per reaction. Persistent microchimeric T cell clones were not found at ~100 per million sensitivity.

Material for sequencing was blood. The rearrangement links TRBV20-1 to TRBJ2-7, with a weak D call TRBD2 (5 bases). This receptor was identified in a woman in her forties in good health. CDR3 loop: CSARGGFSSYEQYF. For the CDR3, the DNA is TGCAGTGCTAGGGGCGGGTTTAGCTCCTACGAGCAGTACTTC.